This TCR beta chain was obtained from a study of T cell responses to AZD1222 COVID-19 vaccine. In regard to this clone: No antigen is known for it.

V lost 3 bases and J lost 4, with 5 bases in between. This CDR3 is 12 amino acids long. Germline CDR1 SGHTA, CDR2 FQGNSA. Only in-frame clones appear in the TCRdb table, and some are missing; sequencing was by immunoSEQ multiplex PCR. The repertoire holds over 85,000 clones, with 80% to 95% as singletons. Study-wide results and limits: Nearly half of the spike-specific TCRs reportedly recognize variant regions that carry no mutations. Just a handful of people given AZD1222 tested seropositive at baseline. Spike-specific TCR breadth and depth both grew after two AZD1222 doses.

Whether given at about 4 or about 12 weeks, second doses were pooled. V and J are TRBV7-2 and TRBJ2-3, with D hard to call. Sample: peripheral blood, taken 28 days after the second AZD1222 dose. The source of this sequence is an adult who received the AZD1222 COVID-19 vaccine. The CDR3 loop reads CASSFTADTQYF. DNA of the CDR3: TGTGCCAGCAGCTTTACGGCAGATACGCAGTATTTT.